A single sample gave rise to the 6 T cell receptor beta chains below, sequenced in a study of control samples from healthy donors and cancer patients. Assay: immunoSEQ multiplex PCR; the TCRdb copy retains only in-frame clones and omits some. This sample has 70,000 to 85,000 clones, with 91% found just once. Material: blood. The receptors derive from a man aged 50-60 years in good health.

This sequence joins TRBV5-6 and TRBJ1-2, with unresolved D. V dropped 6 bases and J dropped 1 base, with 7 bases sitting between them. Germline values: CDR1 SGHDT, CDR2 YYEEEE. This CDR3 comprises 12 residues. In DNA, the CDR3 is TGTGCCAGCAACCTCTATAACTATGGCTACACCTTC. Amino acids: CASNLYNYGYTF.

This clone occurred once. V and J are TRBV7-8 and TRBJ2-6; 10 positions match TRBD1. CDR1 is SGHVS and CDR2 is FQNEAQ in the germline V gene. This CDR3 comprises 18 residues. V gave up 5 bases and J gave up 3 bases; unmatched junction bases: 10. The CDR3 sequence: CASSPATGGLFGANVLTF. The CDR3, as DNA: TGTGCCAGCAGCCCTGCGACAGGGGGCCTCTTTGGGGCCAACGTCCTGACTTTC.

This clone was counted a single time. The chain employs TRBV6-5 and TRBJ2-3; D may match TRBD1 or TRBD2 (5 bases each). Trimming stripped 6 bases from V and 6 bases from J, with 10 bases between. The CDR3 loop spans 12 amino acids. Germline CDR1 MNHEY, CDR2 SVGAGI. The CDR3 loop is CASSKEGDTQYF. The CDR3 bases are TGTGCCAGCAGCAAAGAGGGGGATACGCAGTATTTT.

Here the CDR3 reads CASSFSDPQETQYF. The CDR3, as DNA: TGTGCCAGCAGTTTCTCGGACCCACAGGAGACCCAGTACTTC. The V gene is TRBV6-5, the J gene TRBJ2-5; the D is unclear. Trimming removed 4 bases from V and 5 bases from J, with 14 bases in between. The V gene's germline CDR1 is MNHEY and CDR2 SVGAGI. The CDR3 consists of 14 residues.

This CDR3 is CASSNRQGLGYEQYF. The CDR3 DNA follows: TGTGCCAGCAGTAACCGACAGGGACTGGGGTACGAGCAGTACTTC. The rearrangement uses TRBV6-5 and TRBJ2-7, with D possibly matching TRBD1 (7 bases). V was clipped by 5 bases and J by 4 bases, with 18 bases between them. This CDR3 has 15 residues. Germline V gives CDR1 MNHEY, CDR2 SVGAGI.

The chain uses TRBV5-1 and TRBJ1-4, with a possible D match to TRBD1 (5 bases). The CDR3 consists of 15 residues. Between the trimmed V and J ends, which lost 2 bases and 6 bases, there was a span of 14 bases. Per the germline V gene, CDR1 is SGHRS and CDR2 is YFSETQ. The CDR3 here is CASSLGGRVDEKLFF. Written as DNA, the CDR3 is TGCGCCAGCAGCTTAGGTGGCAGGGTCGATGAAAAACTGTTTTTT.